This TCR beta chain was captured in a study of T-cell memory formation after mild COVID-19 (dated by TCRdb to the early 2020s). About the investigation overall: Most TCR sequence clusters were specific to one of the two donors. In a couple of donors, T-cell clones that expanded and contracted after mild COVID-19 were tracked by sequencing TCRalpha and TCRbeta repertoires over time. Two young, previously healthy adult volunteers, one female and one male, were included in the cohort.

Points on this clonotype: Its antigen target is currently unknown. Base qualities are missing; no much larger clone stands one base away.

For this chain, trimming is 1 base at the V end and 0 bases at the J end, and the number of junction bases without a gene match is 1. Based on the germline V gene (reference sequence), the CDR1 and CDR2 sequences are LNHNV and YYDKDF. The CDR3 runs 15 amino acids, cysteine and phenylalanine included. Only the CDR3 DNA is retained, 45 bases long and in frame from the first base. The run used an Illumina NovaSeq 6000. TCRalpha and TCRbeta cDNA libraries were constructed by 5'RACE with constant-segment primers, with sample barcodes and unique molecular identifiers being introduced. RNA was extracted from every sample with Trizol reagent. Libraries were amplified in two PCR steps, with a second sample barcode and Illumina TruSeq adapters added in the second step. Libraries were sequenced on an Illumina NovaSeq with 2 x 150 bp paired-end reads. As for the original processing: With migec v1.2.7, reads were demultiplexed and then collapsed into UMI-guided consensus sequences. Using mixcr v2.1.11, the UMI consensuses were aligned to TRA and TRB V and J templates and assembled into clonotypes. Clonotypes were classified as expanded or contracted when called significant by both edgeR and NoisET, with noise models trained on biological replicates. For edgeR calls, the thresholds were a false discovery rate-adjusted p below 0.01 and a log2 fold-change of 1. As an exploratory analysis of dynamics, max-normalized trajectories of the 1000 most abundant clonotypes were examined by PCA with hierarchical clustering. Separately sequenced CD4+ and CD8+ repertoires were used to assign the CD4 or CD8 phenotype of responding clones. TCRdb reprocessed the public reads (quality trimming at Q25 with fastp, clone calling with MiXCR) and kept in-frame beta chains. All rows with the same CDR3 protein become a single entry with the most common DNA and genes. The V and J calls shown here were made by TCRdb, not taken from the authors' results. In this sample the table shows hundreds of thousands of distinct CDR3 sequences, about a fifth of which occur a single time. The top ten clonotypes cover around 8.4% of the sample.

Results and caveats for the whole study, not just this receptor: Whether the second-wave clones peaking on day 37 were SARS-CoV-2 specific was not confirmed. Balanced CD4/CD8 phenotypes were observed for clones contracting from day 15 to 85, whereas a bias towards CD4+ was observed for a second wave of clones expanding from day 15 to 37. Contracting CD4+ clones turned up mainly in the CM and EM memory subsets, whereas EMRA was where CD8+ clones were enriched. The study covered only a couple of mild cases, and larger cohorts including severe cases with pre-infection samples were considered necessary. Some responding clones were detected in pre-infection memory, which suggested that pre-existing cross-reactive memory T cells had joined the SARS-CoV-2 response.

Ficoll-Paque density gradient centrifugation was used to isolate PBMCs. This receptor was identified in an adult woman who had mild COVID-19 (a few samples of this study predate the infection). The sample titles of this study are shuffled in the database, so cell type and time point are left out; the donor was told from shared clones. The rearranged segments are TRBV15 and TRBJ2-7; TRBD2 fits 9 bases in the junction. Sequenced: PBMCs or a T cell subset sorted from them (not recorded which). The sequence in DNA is TGTGCCACCAGCAGAGGCGGGGGGGCCTCCTACGAGCAGTACTTC. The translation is CATSRGGGASYEQYF.